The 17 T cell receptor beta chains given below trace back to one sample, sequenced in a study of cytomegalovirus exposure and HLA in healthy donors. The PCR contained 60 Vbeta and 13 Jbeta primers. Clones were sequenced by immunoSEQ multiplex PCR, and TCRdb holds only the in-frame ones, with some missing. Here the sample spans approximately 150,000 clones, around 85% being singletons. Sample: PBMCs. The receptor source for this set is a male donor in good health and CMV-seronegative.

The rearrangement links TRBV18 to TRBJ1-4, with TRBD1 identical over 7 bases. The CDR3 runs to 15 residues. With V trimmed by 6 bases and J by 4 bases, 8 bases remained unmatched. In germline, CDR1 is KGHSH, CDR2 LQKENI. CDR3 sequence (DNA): TGTGCCAGCTCTCGACAGGGCTCGGGTAATGAAAAACTGTTTTTT. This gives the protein CASSRQGSGNEKLFF.

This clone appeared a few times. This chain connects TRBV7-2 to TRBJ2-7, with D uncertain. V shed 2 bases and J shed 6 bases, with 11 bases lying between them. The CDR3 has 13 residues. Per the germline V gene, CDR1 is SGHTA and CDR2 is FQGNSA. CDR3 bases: TGTGCCAGCAGCTTAACGGCGGCCCCCGAGCAGTACTTC. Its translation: CASSLTAAPEQYF.

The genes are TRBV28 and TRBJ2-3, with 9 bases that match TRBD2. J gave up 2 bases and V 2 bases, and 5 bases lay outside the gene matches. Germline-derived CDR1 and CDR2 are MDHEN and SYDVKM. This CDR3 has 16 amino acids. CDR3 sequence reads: CASSLRRGGVTDTQYF. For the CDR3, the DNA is TGTGCCAGCAGTTTAAGGCGGGGGGGCGTCACAGATACGCAGTATTTT. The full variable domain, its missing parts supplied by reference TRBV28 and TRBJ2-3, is DVKVTQSSRYLVKRTGEKVFLECVQDMDHENMFWYRQDPGLGLRLIYFSYDVKMKEKGDIPEGYSVSREKKERFSLILESASTNQTSMYLCASSLRRGGVTDTQYFGPGTRLTVL.

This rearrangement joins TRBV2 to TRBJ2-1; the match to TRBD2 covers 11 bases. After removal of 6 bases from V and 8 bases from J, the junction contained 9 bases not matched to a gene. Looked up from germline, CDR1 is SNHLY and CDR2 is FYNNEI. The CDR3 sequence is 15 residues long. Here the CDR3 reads CASRRLAGGSDEQFF. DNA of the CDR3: TGTGCCAGCAGGCGGCTAGCGGGGGGCTCCGATGAGCAGTTCTTC.

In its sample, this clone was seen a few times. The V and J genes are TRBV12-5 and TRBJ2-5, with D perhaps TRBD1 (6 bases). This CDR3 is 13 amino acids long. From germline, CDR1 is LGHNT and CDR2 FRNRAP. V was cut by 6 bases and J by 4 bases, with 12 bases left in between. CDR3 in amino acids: CASGSGVGETQYF. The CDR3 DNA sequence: TGTGCTAGTGGGTCAGGGGTGGGAGAGACCCAGTACTTC.

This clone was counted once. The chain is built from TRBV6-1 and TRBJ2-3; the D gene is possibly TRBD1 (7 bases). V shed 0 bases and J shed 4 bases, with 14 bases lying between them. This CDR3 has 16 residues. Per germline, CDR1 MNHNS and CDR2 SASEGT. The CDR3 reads CASSEAAGGHADTQYF. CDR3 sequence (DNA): TGTGCCAGCAGTGAAGCGGCAGGGGGGCACGCAGATACGCAGTATTTT.

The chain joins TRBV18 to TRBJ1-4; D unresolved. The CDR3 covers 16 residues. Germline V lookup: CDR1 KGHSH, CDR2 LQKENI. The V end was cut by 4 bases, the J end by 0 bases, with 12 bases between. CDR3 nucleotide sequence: TGTGCCAGCTCACTACGGACCGGGGCAACTAATGAAAAACTGTTTTTT. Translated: CASSLRTGATNEKLFF.

This chain's CDR3 is CASRPTVNQPQHF. DNA of the CDR3: TGTGCCAGCAGGCCTACAGTCAATCAGCCCCAGCATTTT. This chain joins TRBV6-1 and TRBJ1-5; D is unresolved. CDR1 is MNHNS, CDR2 SASEGT, per germline. V lost 6 bases and J 3 bases, leaving 9 bases between the germline ends. The length of the CDR3 is 13 residues.

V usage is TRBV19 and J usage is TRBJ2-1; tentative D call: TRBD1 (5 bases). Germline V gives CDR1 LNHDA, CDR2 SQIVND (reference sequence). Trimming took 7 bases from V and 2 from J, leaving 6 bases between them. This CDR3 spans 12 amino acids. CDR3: CASTGTYNEQFF. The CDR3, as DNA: TGTGCCAGTACAGGGACCTACAATGAGCAGTTCTTC.

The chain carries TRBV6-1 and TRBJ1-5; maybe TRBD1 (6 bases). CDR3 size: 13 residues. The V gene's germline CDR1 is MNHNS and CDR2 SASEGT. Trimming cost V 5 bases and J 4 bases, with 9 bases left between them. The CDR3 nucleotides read TGTGCCAGCAGTAAGGGGGGGAATCAGCCCCAGCATTTT. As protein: CASSKGGNQPQHF.

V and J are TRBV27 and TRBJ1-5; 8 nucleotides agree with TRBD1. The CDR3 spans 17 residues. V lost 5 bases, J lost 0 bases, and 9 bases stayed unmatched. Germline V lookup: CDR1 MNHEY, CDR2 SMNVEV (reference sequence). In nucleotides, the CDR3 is TGTGCCAGCAGTCCCGGGACAGGCCTCTATAGCAATCAGCCCCAGCATTTT. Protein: CASSPGTGLYSNQPQHF.

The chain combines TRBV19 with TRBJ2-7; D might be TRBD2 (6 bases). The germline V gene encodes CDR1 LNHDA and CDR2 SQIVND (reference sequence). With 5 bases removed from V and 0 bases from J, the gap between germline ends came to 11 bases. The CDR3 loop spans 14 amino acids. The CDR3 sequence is CASSFQTSSYEQYF. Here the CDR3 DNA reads TGTGCCAGTAGTTTCCAGACTAGCTCCTACGAGCAGTACTTC. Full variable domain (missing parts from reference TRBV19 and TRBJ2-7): DGGITQSPKYLFRKEGQNVTLSCEQNLNHDAMYWYRQDPGQGLRLIYYSQIVNDFQKGDIAEGYSVSREKKESFPLTVTSAQKNPTAFYLCASSFQTSSYEQYFGPGTRLTVT.

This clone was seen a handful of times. The DNA for the CDR3 is TGTGCCAGCAGTATCCCCGGGACAGGTTCCACTGAAGCTTTCTTT. This codes for CASSIPGTGSTEAFF. The chain couples TRBV6-5 to TRBJ1-1; 8 bases are a match to TRBD1. The CDR3 has 15 amino acids. Germline CDR1 is MNHEY and CDR2 is SVGAGI. V shed 5 bases and J 4 bases; nucleotides not matched to a gene: 9.

The CDR3 sequence is CASLARGQGEDNQPQHF. The CDR3 DNA follows: TGTGCCAGCCTAGCCCGGGGACAGGGTGAGGACAATCAGCCCCAGCATTTT. The chain carries TRBV21-1 and TRBJ1-5; whether TRBD1, the table's D call, matches the DNA was not checked. TRBV21-1 is a pseudogene locus. The CDR3 is made up of 17 amino acids.

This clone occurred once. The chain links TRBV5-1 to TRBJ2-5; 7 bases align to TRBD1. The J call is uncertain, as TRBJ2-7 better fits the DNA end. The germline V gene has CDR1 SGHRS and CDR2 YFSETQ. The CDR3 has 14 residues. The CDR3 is CASSPGTATYEQYF. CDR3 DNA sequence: TGCGCCAGCAGTCCCGGGACAGCCACCTACGAGCAGTACTTC.

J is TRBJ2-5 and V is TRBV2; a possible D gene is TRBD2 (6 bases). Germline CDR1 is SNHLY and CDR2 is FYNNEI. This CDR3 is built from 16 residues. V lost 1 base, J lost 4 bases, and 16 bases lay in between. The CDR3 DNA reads TGTGCCAGCAGTGAAGATGGAGGGGCCTCGGGAGAGACCCAGTACTTC. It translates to CASSEDGGASGETQYF.

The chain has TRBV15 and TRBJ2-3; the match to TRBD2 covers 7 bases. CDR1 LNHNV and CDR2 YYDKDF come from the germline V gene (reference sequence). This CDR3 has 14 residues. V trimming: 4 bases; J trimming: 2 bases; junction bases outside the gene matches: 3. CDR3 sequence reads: CATSKRDFTDTQYF. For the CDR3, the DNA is TGTGCCACCAGCAAGCGGGATTTCACAGATACGCAGTATTTT. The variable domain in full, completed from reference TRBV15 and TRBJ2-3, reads DAMVIQNPRYQVTQFGKPVTLSCSQTLNHNVMYWYQQKSSQAPKLLFHYYDKDFNNEADTPDNFQSRRPNTSFCFLDIRSPGLGDTAMYLCATSKRDFTDTQYFGPGTRLTVL.